The clone carrying this T cell receptor beta chain turned up a few times. The record originates from a study of regulatory T cells in long-lasting Graves disease. Study information: Graves' patients who were just diagnosed had used antithyroid drugs for under 3 months.

Regarding time point: newly diagnosed GD, antithyroid drugs for less than 3 months. RNA extracted from PBMCs served as the sequencing template. Building of the TCR beta libraries involved iRepertoire HTBI primers and Arm-PCR of CDR3 regions. From the multiplex PCR reads, TCRdb called clonotypes with MiXCR, one entry per CDR3 protein. This table has 400,000 to 500,000 distinct CDR3 sequences, around 15% appearing once. V lost 5 bases, J lost 9 bases, and 17 bases lay in between. Looked up from germline, CDR1 is KGHSH and CDR2 is LQKENI. The CDR3 sequence is 15 residues long. The same sample was also used in a study of T cells in Graves' hyperthyroidism and ophthalmopathy. That paper notes: Uncontrolled infection, other autoimmune disease, pregnancy or lactation led to exclusion. An initial round of RT-PCR targeting the TCR CDR3 relied on the HTBI primer set.

The sequences come from peripheral blood mononuclear cells (PBMCs), collected at new diagnosis, from a patient treated with antithyroid drugs. V usage is TRBV18 and J usage is TRBJ1-6; possible D gene TRBD1, 5 bases. The TCR originated in a woman aged 18-35 years with Graves disease. The CDR3 spells CASSITGTEASPLHF. Written as DNA, the CDR3 is TGTGCCAGCTCAATCACCGGGACGGAGGCTTCACCCCTCCACTTT.